This T cell receptor (beta chain) was sequenced in a study of blood T cell repertoires in COVID-19. Looking at the study overall: The United States, Italy and Spain were the sources of the acute and convalescent COVID-19 samples. PBMCs, B-cell-depleted T cells, or T cells were the source of the cDNA or gDNA that made up the material.

V was clipped by 3 bases and J by 5 bases; unmatched bases: 0. Germline CDR1 and CDR2: SGHDN and FVKESK. The CDR3 spans 13 residues. In the authors' methods: Reference gene primers were amplified, and this amplification served to estimate nucleated cell counts. Only in-frame clones appear in the TCRdb table, and some are missing; sequencing was by immunoSEQ multiplex PCR. The DNA gave D and trimming, while V, J and clone size come from that table. The repertoire includes 250,000 to 300,000 clones, about 88% of them detected once, and 0.99% sits in the top ten. This clonotype originated in a woman between 35 and 50 years old who had recovered from COVID-19. Source material: peripheral blood. The genes are TRBV14 and TRBJ2-2; 7 positions match TRBD1. The CDR3 sequence is CASSQDRTGELFF. Here the CDR3 DNA reads TGTGCCAGCAGCCAGGACAGGACCGGGGAGCTGTTTTTT.